This TCR beta chain was identified in a study of T cells in tumors after PD-1 blockade. Study-wide background: Prior checkpoint blockade, systemic immunosuppressant use, or anti-cancer therapy within 4 weeks excluded patients. During anti-PD-1 treatment, some patients continued daily vismodegib 150 mg.

Study-wide results and limits: Blood contained about 40% of the tumor's TCR clonotypes.

Generated by immunoSEQ multiplex PCR, the TCRdb table keeps only in-frame clones and is missing some. The sample shows 7,500 to 9,500 clones, 65% of them seen only once. The length of the CDR3 is 15 residues. With V trimmed by 5 bases and J by 2 bases, 7 bases remained unmatched. The germline V gene encodes CDR1 SNHLY and CDR2 FYNNEI. As regards this clone: Its antigen is as yet unknown. Other DNA sequences in the same sample also yield this CDR3.

The origin of this receptor is a human donor with basal cell carcinoma. Source: tumor tissue, taken after anti-PD-1 treatment. The V and J genes are TRBV2 and TRBJ2-5, with TRBD1 matching over 8 bases. The CDR3 DNA reads as TGTGCCAGCAGTCGGCAGGGGGCGCAACAAGAGACCCAGTACTTC. Encoded protein: CASSRQGAQQETQYF. Supplemented by reference TRBV2 and TRBJ2-5, the full variable domain reads EPEVTQTPSHQVTQMGQEVILRCVPISNHLYFYWYRQILGQKVEFLVSFYNNEISEKSEIFDDQFSVERPDGSNFTLKIRSTKLEDSAMYFCASSRQGAQQETQYFGPGTRLLVL.